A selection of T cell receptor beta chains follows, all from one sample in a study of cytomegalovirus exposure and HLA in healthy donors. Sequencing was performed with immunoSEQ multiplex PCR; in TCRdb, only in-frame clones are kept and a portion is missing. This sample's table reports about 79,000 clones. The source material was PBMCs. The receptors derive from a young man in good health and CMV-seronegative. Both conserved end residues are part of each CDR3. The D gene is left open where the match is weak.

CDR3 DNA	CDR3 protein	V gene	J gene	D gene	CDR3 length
TGTGCCAGCAGCTTAGCGAGGGTGAACACTGAAGCTTTCTTT	CASSLARVNTEAFF	TRBV7-9	TRBJ1-1	.	14
TGCGCCAGCAGCATTATGGGCCCTAATGAAAAACTGTTTTTT	CASSIMGPNEKLFF	TRBV5-1	TRBJ1-4	.	14
TGTGCCAGTAGTGCGCCAGGGGGTTACCAGCCCCAGCATTTT	CASSAPGGYQPQHF	TRBV19	TRBJ1-5	TRBD1	14
TGTGCCAGTAGTCCGGACAGGGGGTATCAGCCCCAGCATTTT	CASSPDRGYQPQHF	TRBV19	TRBJ1-5	TRBD1	14
TGTGCCAGCAGCTTCGGGACTAGCTACAATGAGCAGTTCTTC	CASSFGTSYNEQFF	TRBV7-3	TRBJ2-1	TRBD2	14
TGTGCCAGCAGCCGAGCCAACAATGAGCAGTTCTTC	CASSRANNEQFF	TRBV9	TRBJ2-1	.	12
TGTGCCAGCAGCCAAGAGGAGGGTGGGAGGTCTGAAGCTTTCTTT	CASSQEEGGRSEAFF	TRBV4-2	TRBJ1-1	.	15
TGTGCCAGCAGCTTAACCGGGAGGAATTACGAGCAGTACTTC	CASSLTGRNYEQYF	TRBV11-1	TRBJ2-7	TRBD2	14
TGTGCCAGCAGCGTAGATCGGCAGGGCACAGATACGCAGTATTTT	CASSVDRQGTDTQYF	TRBV9	TRBJ2-3	.	15
TGTGCCAGCAGCCTTTACCTGACAGGGCACTATGGCTACACCTTC	CASSLYLTGHYGYTF	TRBV5-6	TRBJ1-2	TRBD1	15
TGTGCCTGGAGTGCCTCTAGCTCTGGGGCCAACGTCCTGACTTTC	CAWSASSSGANVLTF	TRBV30	TRBJ2-6	.	15
TGTGCCAGCAGCTTAGACTGGCGGGAGGGAGATACGCAGTATTTT	CASSLDWREGDTQYF	TRBV7-9	TRBJ2-3	TRBD2	15
TGCGCCAGCAGGCCTCGGACGACAGGGTCTTTGGATGAGCAGTTCTTC	CASRPRTTGSLDEQFF	TRBV4-1	TRBJ2-1	TRBD1	16
TGTGCCAGTACCACCTGGGACTGGGGACAGGGTAATCAGCCCCAGCATTTT	CASTTWDWGQGNQPQHF	TRBV19	TRBJ1-5	TRBD1	17
TGTGCCAGCAGCGTAGCTCGAGGATGGCTTCTCGGAGGCTACACCTTC	CASSVARGWLLGGYTF	TRBV9	TRBJ1-2	.	16
TGCGCCAGCAGCCAGATCCGTGGGGACCCAAAGGGGGAGGAGCAGTACTTC	CASSQIRGDPKGEEQYF	TRBV4-3	TRBJ2-7	.	17
TGTGCCAGCAGTGACGTAAATTACGAGCAGTACTTC	CASSDVNYEQYF	TRBV6-1	TRBJ2-7	.	12
TGTGCCAGCAGCTTATACCCCCCGGGGCAGACTAGCGGGCTTACCTACGAGCAGTACTTC	CASSLYPPGQTSGLTYEQYF	TRBV7-8	TRBJ2-7	TRBD2	20
TGTGCCAGCAGCGTAGTGGGGACAGAAAACACTGAAGCTTTCTTT	CASSVVGTENTEAFF	TRBV9	TRBJ1-1	TRBD1	15
TGTGCCAGCAGTCGCGGCGCCGGTTATTCGAACATTCAGTACTTC	CASSRGAGYSNIQYF	TRBV5-6	TRBJ2-4	.	15
TGTGCCATCAGTGAGTGGGGACAGGGGAGCAATCAGCCCCAGCATTTT	CAISEWGQGSNQPQHF	TRBV10-3	TRBJ1-5	TRBD1	16
TGTGCCAGCAGGTCAGGACTAGTCCACGAGCAGTACTTC	CASRSGLVHEQYF	TRBV13	TRBJ2-7	TRBD2	13
TGTGCCACAACTAGCGGGAGTGTCAATGAGCAGTTCTTC	CATTSGSVNEQFF	TRBV15	TRBJ2-1	TRBD2	13
TGTGCCAGCAGTTACTCGGGGCGGGGGGGCACGAGCTTCTTC	CASSYSGRGGTSFF	TRBV6-5	TRBJ2-1	TRBD2	14
TGTGCCAGTAGTACTAGGAGTGGGGGCGACTATGGCTACACCTTC	CASSTRSGGDYGYTF	TRBV19	TRBJ1-2	.	15
TGTGCCAGCTCACCGGGGCAGGGCAATCAGCCCCAGCATTTT	CASSPGQGNQPQHF	TRBV18	TRBJ1-5	.	14
TGTGCCAGCAGTGAAGGAGTGAGCGGAGCGGCCGGAGAGACCCAGTACTTC	CASSEGVSGAAGETQYF	TRBV25-1	TRBJ2-5	.	17
TGTGCCAGCTCGACGGCGGCCAGGGATGGCTACACCTTC	CASSTAARDGYTF	TRBV18	TRBJ1-2	.	13
TGTGCCAGCAGCTTAGCGACAGGAGCTTTCTTT	CASSLATGAFF	TRBV11-3	TRBJ1-1	.	11
TGCAGCGTTGCACAGGGCTCTGAAGCTTTCTTT	CSVAQGSEAFF	TRBV29-1	TRBJ1-1	.	11
TGTGCCAGCTCACCGAGATCACTGAAAGAGACCCAGTACTTC	CASSPRSLKETQYF	TRBV18	TRBJ2-5	.	14